These 20 T cell receptor beta chains came from one sample sequenced in a study of CD8 T cells in ankylosing spondylitis. Each CDR3 protein is one row after TCRdb ran MiXCR on the 5' RACE reads. In the table there are some 17,000 distinct CDR3 sequences, less than 9.5% of which are singletons. The sequenced sample consisted of blood. All receptors derive from a male donor with ankylosing spondylitis or in good health (not recorded which).

This chain uses TRBV11-1 with TRBJ2-2; perhaps TRBD1 as D (5 bases). The CDR3 sequence is 14 residues long. The germline V gene has CDR1 SGHAT and CDR2 FQDESV (reference sequence). The germline V and J ends were trimmed by 2 bases and 3 bases, with 7 bases remaining between them. CDR3 sequence (DNA): TGTGCCAGCAGCTTAATCAGGGACACCGGGGAGCTGTTTTTT. This gives the protein CASSLIRDTGELFF.

This clonotype was observed a few times. The chain uses TRBV6-4 and TRBJ2-1, with 9 bases matching TRBD2. The V gene end was trimmed by 4 bases and the J gene end by 3 bases; junction bases not matched to a gene: 4. Germline V lookup: CDR1 MRHNA, CDR2 SNTAGT. The CDR3 totals 15 residues. In DNA form, the CDR3 reads TGTGCCAGCAGTGGGGAACTAGCGGGCTACAATGAGCAGTTCTTC. It is translated as CASSGELAGYNEQFF.

This clonotype was observed at least ten times. The V gene is TRBV5-1, the J gene TRBJ2-1; D not certain. The V gene lost 0 bases and the J gene lost 5 bases, with 6 bases spanning the gap. Germline V gives CDR1 SGHRS, CDR2 YFSETQ. The CDR3 sequence is 13 residues long. The CDR3 DNA sequence: TGCGCCAGCAGCTTGGGGTCTAACAATGAGCAGTTCTTC. Amino acid sequence: CASSLGSNNEQFF.

This clonotype was found a few times. The chain has TRBV7-6 and TRBJ2-2; D is uncertain. CDR1 is SGHVS, CDR2 FNYEAQ, per germline. V lost 3 bases and J lost 6, with 14 bases in between. This CDR3 region has 15 residues. The CDR3 here is CASSLGISGPGELFF. The CDR3 DNA sequence: TGTGCCAGCAGCTTGGGGATCTCGGGTCCCGGGGAGCTGTTTTTT. Based on the CDR3 plus reference TRBV7-6 and TRBJ2-2, the full variable domain is GAGVSQSPRYKVTKRGQDVALRCDPISGHVSLYWYRQALGQGPEFLTYFNYEAQQDKSGLPNDRFSAERPEGSISTLTIQRTEQRDSAMYRCASSLGISGPGELFFGEGSRLTVL.

This clonotype has ten or more counts. The rearrangement joins TRBV5-1 to TRBJ2-2; 7 nucleotides align to TRBD2. Germline V CDR1 and CDR2: SGHRS, YFSETQ. The CDR3 has 17 amino acids. Trimming cost V 1 base and J 0 bases; bases outside gene matches: 6. The CDR3 sequence is CASSLRNAGANTGELFF. CDR3 coding DNA: TGCGCCAGCAGCTTGCGGAATGCGGGAGCGAACACCGGGGAGCTGTTTTTT.

This clonotype has ten or more counts. The chain carries TRBV10-3 and TRBJ2-2, with 11 bases fitting TRBD2. Per the germline V gene, CDR1 is ENHRY and CDR2 is SYGVKD. V trimming: 10 bases; J trimming: 4 bases; junction bases outside the gene matches: 8. This CDR3 has 15 amino acids. CDR3 sequence reads: CATIAGGPGTGELFF. The CDR3 DNA reads TGTGCCACCATAGCGGGGGGGCCTGGCACCGGGGAGCTGTTTTTT.

In its sample, this clonotype is hyperexpanded. The chain combines TRBV7-3 with TRBJ2-1; 10 bases are shared with TRBD2. The germline V gene encodes CDR1 SGHTA and CDR2 FQGTGA. The CDR3 has 14 amino acids. Unmatched junction bases numbered 2, after V lost 5 bases and J lost 4 bases. The CDR3 here is CASSLLAGYNEQFF. The CDR3 bases are TGTGCCAGCAGCCTACTAGCGGGGTACAATGAGCAGTTCTTC.

This clonotype has a handful of counts. This sequence joins TRBV28 and TRBJ2-7; 7 bases map to TRBD1. The CDR3 covers 14 residues. Germline trimming cut 4 bases from V and 4 bases from J; bases unmatched to any gene: 7. Germline loops: CDR1 MDHEN, CDR2 SYDVKM. The DNA of the CDR3 is TGTGCCAGCAGTTACGGACAGGTTAATTACGAGCAGTACTTC. It codes for CASSYGQVNYEQYF. Full variable domain (remainder filled in from reference TRBV28 and TRBJ2-7): DVKVTQSSRYLVKRTGEKVFLECVQDMDHENMFWYRQDPGLGLRLIYFSYDVKMKEKGDIPEGYSVSREKKERFSLILESASTNQTSMYLCASSYGQVNYEQYFGPGTRLTVT.

This clonotype came up a few times. CDR3 loop: CASSQEIRSGGALVDTQYF. CDR3 DNA: TGCGCCAGCAGCCAAGAGATTCGGAGCGGGGGGGCCTTGGTAGATACGCAGTATTTT. The V and J genes are TRBV4-3 and TRBJ2-3; 10 bases map to TRBD2. The CDR3 length is 19 residues. J was trimmed by 5 bases and V by 0 bases; bases with no gene match: 14. The germline V gene encodes CDR1 LGHNA and CDR2 YSLEER.

This clonotype was seen ten or more times. The chain links TRBV4-2 to TRBJ2-2; TRBD1 might be the D (5 bases). V was cut by 4 bases and J by 1 base, with 7 bases left in between. From germline, CDR1 is LGHNA and CDR2 YNFKEQ. The CDR3 totals 14 residues. In DNA, the CDR3 is TGTGCCAGCAGCCGAGGACAGAACACCGGGGAGCTGTTTTTT. Translated, it gives CASSRGQNTGELFF.

The genes are TRBV5-3 and TRBJ2-5, with no clear D. TRBV5-3 is placed among ORFs of uncertain function. This CDR3 region has 12 residues. Trimming removed 6 bases from V and 5 bases from J, with 11 bases in between. The CDR3 DNA is TGTGCCAGAACCCCGGTGGGGGAGACCCAGTACTTC. Amino acid sequence: CARTPVGETQYF.

The table lists this clonotype with many counts. The chain is built from TRBV7-2 and TRBJ2-2, with D maybe TRBD2 (6 bases). Germline CDR1 reads SGHTA; CDR2 reads FQGNSA. The CDR3 length is 14 residues. V was clipped by 5 bases and J by 5 bases, with 12 bases between them. The CDR3 DNA is TGTGCCAGCAGCGGAGGGAAGAATACCGGGGAGCTGTTTTTT. It translates to CASSGGKNTGELFF.

This clonotype showed up many times. V and J are TRBV12-3 or TRBV12-4 and TRBJ1-4; 8 nucleotides match TRBD1. V lost 6 bases and J lost 3; bases outside the gene matches: 3. There are 14 residues in the CDR3. In DNA form, the CDR3 reads TGTGCCAGCAGGGAGACAGGGGCTAATGAAAAACTGTTTTTT. It translates to CASRETGANEKLFF.

The chain combines TRBV2 with TRBJ2-2; possible D gene TRBD2, 6 bases. In germline, CDR1 is SNHLY, CDR2 FYNNEI. The CDR3 loop spans 15 amino acids. Trimming removed 4 bases from V and 0 bases from J, with 9 bases in between. The CDR3 sequence is CASSGRGANTGELFF. DNA of the CDR3: TGTGCCAGCAGTGGGAGGGGAGCGAACACCGGGGAGCTGTTTTTT.

This clonotype was seen repeatedly, ten times or more. This rearrangement joins TRBV12-3 or TRBV12-4 to TRBJ1-3; TRBD1 agrees at 8 bases. With 6 bases clipped from V and 2 bases from J, the junction kept 3 bases outside the gene matches. The CDR3 loop spans 14 amino acids. CDR3 sequence: CASRTGQAGNTIYF. Written as DNA, the CDR3 is TGTGCCAGCAGAACGGGACAGGCTGGAAACACCATATATTTT.

This clonotype was counted ten times or more. The chain has TRBV6-6 and TRBJ1-1; 9 bases are a match to TRBD1. Trimming at V came to 5 bases and at J to 3 bases, leaving 4 bases not matched to a gene. The CDR3 contains 14 residues. Germline CDR1 and CDR2: MNHNY and SVGAGI (reference sequence). CDR3 sequence reads: CASSRQGEDTEAFF. As DNA, the CDR3 is TGTGCCAGCAGTCGACAGGGGGAAGACACTGAAGCTTTCTTT.

In its sample, this clonotype was seen a few times. The chain employs TRBV28 and TRBJ2-7; D unresolved. Germline CDR1 reads MDHEN; CDR2 reads SYDVKM. The CDR3 consists of 14 residues. V was pared by 1 base and J by 2 bases, with 9 bases between. The CDR3 reads CASSLYRGTYEQYF. DNA of the CDR3: TGTGCCAGCAGTTTATATCGCGGAACCTACGAGCAGTACTTC. Full variable domain (rest looked up from reference TRBV28 and TRBJ2-7): DVKVTQSSRYLVKRTGEKVFLECVQDMDHENMFWYRQDPGLGLRLIYFSYDVKMKEKGDIPEGYSVSREKKERFSLILESASTNQTSMYLCASSLYRGTYEQYFGPGTRLTVT.

This clonotype was recorded at least ten times. The chain carries TRBV5-1 and TRBJ2-7, with 12 bases aligning to TRBD2. V dropped 4 bases and J dropped 4; count of bases not matched to a gene: 12. The CDR3 is 17 residues long. Germline values: CDR1 SGHRS, CDR2 YFSETQ. In nucleotides, the CDR3 is TGCGCCAGCAGCCCCAGGACTAGCGGGGCCAAAAGTTACGAGCAGTACTTC. Translation gives CASSPRTSGAKSYEQYF.

V gene TRBV28 combines with J gene TRBJ2-3; 8 nucleotides line up with TRBD2. J lost 0 bases, V lost 4 bases, and 9 bases had no gene match. The V gene's germline CDR1 is MDHEN and CDR2 SYDVKM. This CDR3 is 17 amino acids long. CDR3 DNA sequence: TGTGCCAGCAGTTCGCCGCGGGGGGTTACTAGCACAGATACGCAGTATTTT. Its translation: CASSSPRGVTSTDTQYF.

This clonotype was observed many times. The chain has TRBV5-1 and TRBJ1-4, with 7 bases lining up with TRBD1. The CDR3 covers 14 residues. Germline V lookup: CDR1 SGHRS, CDR2 YFSETQ. V trimming: 7 bases; J trimming: 8 bases; junction bases outside the gene matches: 11. This CDR3 is CASSSRQGGEKLFF. The CDR3 coding sequence is TGCGCCAGCTCCTCTCGACAGGGCGGCGAAAAACTGTTTTTT.